The clone carrying this T cell receptor (beta chain) was detected ten times or more. Its antigen is unidentified. The sample comes from a study of glioma-infiltrating T cells. Findings and limits, study-wide: Very few CDR3 sequences were shared between tissue and blood. Gliomas, especially low-grade, showed above-expected tissue-blood divergence; non-neoplastic patients showed below.

This CDR3 has 13 amino acids. J gave up 5 bases and V 6 bases, and 5 bases lay outside the gene matches. From germline, CDR1 is SGHDN and CDR2 FVKESK. TCR alpha and beta CDR3 regions were amplified from RNA using iRepertoire nested multiplex PCR. Input was about 85-450 ng of tissue mRNA or PBMC total RNA. MiXCR, run by TCRdb on the multiplex PCR reads, gives a single entry per CDR3 protein. The data contain about 110,000 distinct CDR3 sequences, around a quarter of them seen just once; the ten biggest clones take up 35%. This TCR derives from a human donor with low-grade glioma or glioblastoma, undergoing nonglioma brain surgery, or in good health (not recorded which). Sequencing used glioma tissue, nonneoplastic brain tissue, or PBMCs (not recorded which). This chain links TRBV14 with TRBJ2-7; 9 nucleotides line up with TRBD2. The chain's CDR3 is CASRYSGSHEQYF. DNA of the CDR3: TGTGCCAGCAGGTATAGCGGGAGCCACGAGCAGTACTTC.